One and the same sample provided the 14 T cell receptor beta chains below, sequenced in a study of blood T cells in healthy people across ages. The authors ran a second PCR of 7 to 11 cycles using a sample-barcoded 5' primer and a J-beta primer mix. TCRdb re-analysed the 5' RACE reads in MiXCR, keeping a single row per CDR3 protein. The repertoire has 1.5 million to 2 million distinct CDR3 sequences, less than 50% of them found once; the top ten carry 2% to 2.5%. Sample: blood. Source of these receptors: a woman aged 40 to 55 in good health.

The chain joins TRBV20-1 to TRBJ2-3, with 10 bases lining up with TRBD2. Germline lookup yields CDR1 DFQATT and CDR2 SNEGSKA (reference sequence). With 6 bases clipped from V and 8 bases from J, the junction kept 11 bases outside the gene matches. The CDR3 runs 14 residues. CDR3 bases: TGCAGTGCACCCAAGCGGGGGGGTCAGGTTACGCAGTATTTT. This encodes CSAPKRGGQVTQYF.

In this sample, this clonotype turned up once. J is TRBJ1-2 and V is TRBV6-5; tentatively, D is TRBD1 (6 bases). CDR1 MNHEY and CDR2 SVGAGI come from the germline V gene. The CDR3 runs 16 residues. The V end lost 7 bases, the J end lost 7 bases, and 25 bases lay between the germline ends. DNA for the CDR3: TGTGCCAGCACCTACGGAGGGACATCCCCTCAAGGTGGCTACACCTTC. Its protein is CASTYGGTSPQGGYTF.

The gene calls are TRBV5-1 and TRBJ2-7; 7 bases fit TRBD1. The CDR3 extends over 14 amino acids. V lost 0 bases to trimming and J lost 4 bases; unmatched junction nucleotides: 4. Germline V CDR1 and CDR2: SGHRS, YFSETQ. The CDR3 protein is CASSLGGTVYEQYF. The CDR3 bases are TGCGCCAGCAGCTTGGGAGGGACAGTGTACGAGCAGTACTTC.

This clonotype was detected only a few times. At one of its ends the junction is not consistent with the germline gene, which may arise from a read error. The chain links TRBV7-9 to TRBJ2-4; D gene unclear. The end of the DNA is better explained by TRBJ2-7, so the J call may be wrong. Germline-derived CDR1 and CDR2 are SEHNR and FQNEAQ (reference sequence). The CDR3 contains 11 residues. The DNA of the CDR3 is TGTGCCAACAGCTCCCCTTACGAGCAGTACTTC. This encodes CANSSPYEQYF.

The chain couples TRBV27 to TRBJ2-5; D unclear. V was clipped by 6 bases and J by 5 bases, with 13 bases between them. This CDR3 has 13 amino acids. CDR1 is MNHEY and CDR2 is SMNVEV in the germline V gene (reference sequence). The CDR3, as DNA: TGTGCCAGCAGCCTATGGGCCGACGAGACCCAGTACTTC. It encodes CASSLWADETQYF.

V usage is TRBV7-3 and J usage is TRBJ2-5; a possible D gene is TRBD1 (6 bases). CDR3 length equals 16 residues. The germline V gene encodes CDR1 SGHTA and CDR2 FQGTGA. V lost 2 bases and J lost 7, with 20 bases in between. The CDR3: CASSLLGTGTLGTQYF. DNA for the CDR3: TGTGCCAGCAGCTTATTGGGTACCGGGACACTAGGGACCCAGTACTTC.

The chain combines TRBV9 with TRBJ2-7; D remains ambiguous. Trimming shortened V by 3 bases and J by 3 bases, and 10 bases separated the two germline ends. The CDR3 contains 13 residues. The germline CDR1 and CDR2 sequences are SGDLS and YYNGEE. Here the CDR3 reads CASSDGTNYEQYF. DNA of the CDR3: TGTGCCAGCAGCGACGGTACGAACTACGAGCAGTACTTC.

This clonotype has a count of ten or more. A read error may account for a junction end that differs from germline. The V call is TRBV5-1, the J call TRBJ2-3; D is undetermined. There are 15 residues in the CDR3. Germline CDR1 reads SGHRS; CDR2 reads YFSETQ. The CDR3 DNA sequence: TGTGCCAGCAGCTTAGTCGTGGGTAGCACAGATACGCAGTATTTT. Its translation: CASSLVVGSTDTQYF.

V is TRBV4-2 and J is TRBJ1-6; D is ambiguous. Germline loops: CDR1 LGHNA, CDR2 YNFKEQ. The CDR3 is made up of 22 amino acids. V was pared by 0 bases and J by 0 bases, with 24 bases between. CDR3 protein: CASSQDFVSLPPGSSYNSPLHF. The CDR3 region has the DNA TGTGCCAGCAGCCAAGATTTCGTGTCTCTCCCCCCCGGGAGCTCCTATAATTCACCCCTCCACTTT.

This sequence joins TRBV2 and TRBJ2-3, with 9 bases matching TRBD1. The CDR3 consists of 18 residues. Trimming took 3 bases from V and 6 from J; bases not matched to a gene: 16. Germline-derived CDR1 and CDR2 are SNHLY and FYNNEI. DNA for the CDR3: TGTGCCAGCAGTGATGATCCGGACAGGGGCCTGGCGGGGGATACGCAGTATTTT. Its protein product is CASSDDPDRGLAGDTQYF.

The chain combines TRBV5-1 with TRBJ2-7; either TRBD1 or TRBD2 may supply D (6 bases each). In germline, CDR1 is SGHRS, CDR2 YFSETQ. This CDR3 has 12 residues. Between the trimmed V and J ends, which lost 3 bases and 8 bases, there was a span of 12 bases. The CDR3 region has the DNA TGCGCCAGCAGCTCGACCCGGGGGCAGCAGTACTTC. This codes for CASSSTRGQQYF. Looking up the rest from reference TRBV5-1 and TRBJ2-7 gives the full variable domain: KAGVTQTPRYLIKTRGQQVTLSCSPISGHRSVSWYQQTPGQGLQFLFEYFSETQRNKGNFPGRFSGRQFSNSRSEMNVSTLELGDSALYLCASSSTRGQQYFGPGTRLTVT.

The gene calls are TRBV20-1 and TRBJ1-2; 9 positions match TRBD1. This CDR3 region has 16 residues. Germline loops: CDR1 DFQATT, CDR2 SNEGSKA (reference sequence). V lost 5 bases and J lost 0; bases outside the gene matches: 10. The CDR3 is CSADWTGALANYGYTF. The CDR3 DNA reads as TGCAGTGCTGATTGGACAGGGGCCCTAGCTAACTATGGCTACACCTTC.

This chain connects TRBV28 to TRBJ2-1; 7 bases map to TRBD2. CDR1 and CDR2 from the germline V gene are MDHEN and SYDVKM. The CDR3 sequence is 14 residues long. Unmatched junction bases numbered 4, after V lost 3 bases and J lost 5 bases. CDR3 DNA: TGTGCCAGCAGTTTTGGGGGGGAGAACAATGAGCAGTTCTTC. Its protein is CASSFGGENNEQFF.

CDR3 region: CASSLAPGFAEAFF. In DNA form, the CDR3 reads TGTGCCAGCAGCTTAGCCCCGGGTTTCGCTGAAGCTTTCTTT. The genes are TRBV7-2 and TRBJ1-1, with D uncertain. The CDR3 extends over 14 amino acids. Germline CDR1 SGHTA, CDR2 FQGNSA. V lost 0 bases and J lost 6, with 11 bases in between.